The present entry profiles one T cell receptor (beta chain) with its context. Its antigen is still unknown. No base-level quality is on record; no much larger clone is a single base apart. In the same sample, other DNA sequences code for this CDR3. The data stem from a study of shared clonotypes between healthy human individuals (dated by TCRdb to 2019 to 2021). Study-wide context: A couple of women and a few men aged 18 to 49 years were included in the cohort. For each donor, CD4 naive and CD4 memory were each given three plates, CD8 naive was given two plates, and CD8 memory was given one plate. Each donor's leukapheresis produced roughly between roughly 0.85 and 9.5 billion PBMCs. To increase sequencing depth and limit assay-specific biases, different laboratories used diverse techniques to prepare libraries and sequence TCR repertoires. The study deeply sequenced blood TCR repertoires of five healthy adults to estimate repertoire size and the extent of clonotype sharing between individuals.

TCR CDR3 regions were amplified from genomic DNA by multiplex PCR using the deep immunoSEQ assay. Genomic DNA extracted from each cell subset was distributed evenly over all wells of several immunoSEQ 96-well plates, and each plate served as one replicate. For sorted subsets, 150 to 200 ng genomic DNA, equal to about 30,000 T cell genomes, was loaded into each replicate PCR. The purified libraries were quantified using a Qubit 3.0 fluorometer, sized with a Bioanalyzer 2100, and then quantified again using the KAPA Library Quantification kit. Every immunoSEQ 96-well plate was sequenced on a dedicated single-read 150-cycle Illumina NextSeq 550 flow cell. Regarding the original processing steps: Because the immunoSEQ output included only junctional sequences and no quality scores, the filtering could not be the same as the filtering used for full-length reads. Sequences were annotated with PyIR, a Python wrapper for IgBLAST v1.9, and V/J genes and CDR3 were assigned using IMGT germline references. Reads were removed for weak V/J assignments (E-value above 1e-6), missing CDR3, stop codons, out-of-frame junctions, or ambiguous translated residues. V3J clonotypes were defined as sequences sharing an identical inferred V gene, J gene, and CDR3 amino acid sequence. The percentage overlap between two repertoires was calculated by dividing the number of shared unique clonotypes by the size of the smaller repertoire. Three approaches were used to assess repertoire richness: RTK rarefaction, the Chao1 estimator, and Recon v2.1 estimates of unobserved clonotypes. OLGA was used to compute generation probabilities for all TCRbeta clonotypes that the gDNA method yielded from a handful of donors. This is the immuneACCESS table as TCRdb keeps it, with only in-frame sequences that have V and J called. A part of the clones is gone; compared with another copy, unresolved V genes explain less than half, and the rest is unexplained. V, J and clone size are those of that table, while D and trimming were read from the DNA. The sample table holds around 2.5 million clones, of which 93% were seen once. Approximately 0.36% of the sample is held by the ten biggest clonotypes.

Healthy HIV-negative adults with no recently reported acute infections or vaccinations were included as donors. Only Caucasian adults living in Nashville, Tennessee, USA were represented among the donors. CD4+ T cells were enriched by magnetic negative selection; naive cells were then positively selected on CD45RA, and the negative fraction formed the memory subset. Blood was collected by leukapheresis, and PBMCs were isolated by Ficoll-Histopaque density gradient centrifugation and then cryopreserved in liquid nitrogen vapor phase. Analytical flow cytometry was used to check the purity and quantity of each magnetically sorted T cell population. Genomic DNA was isolated from each sorted fraction and quantified by UV absorbance on a Nanodrop 2000c. Results the study describes overall, beyond this receptor: Sampling was restricted to blood, and TCR repertoires in tissues likely differ from the TCR repertoires found in blood. Clonotypes shared by all four sorted-subset donors showed higher generation probabilities than non-shared clonotypes. Because the study included only a small number of donors, the genetic and exposure-history diversity represented was limited. Naive subsets generally had larger estimated clonotype richness than memory subsets. When four donors were compared, the shared fraction of clonotypes was around 5% for naive CD4, approximately 3.5% for naive CD8, 2.3% for memory CD4, and 0.4% for memory CD8. Based on pairwise subsampling, the degree of clonotype sharing among donors was expected to be affected by sequencing depth. Rarefaction of sorted-subset datasets indicated incomplete sequencing despite the large sequencing depth.

For CDR1 and CDR2, the germline V gene lists KGHSH and LQKENI. The CDR3 goes from the cysteine to the phenylalanine over 12 residues. Of all the DNA, just the CDR3 is kept, 36 bases in frame from base 1. V is cut by 0 bases and J by 7 bases, and the space between the germline ends is 7 bases. The receptor comes from a man aged 18 to 35 in good health. Some clones in this sample may be carry-over from other donors' samples. The sequencing sample was made of naive CD4+ T cells from PBMCs. According to the study, the label for this sample's cell subset or site signals: CD45RA+ positively selected. This receptor chain uses TRBV18 and TRBJ2-7, with a weak D call of TRBD1 (5 bases match). The nucleotide sequence is TGTGCCAGCTCACCACCGGGGCGGGAGCAGTACTTC. Protein translation: CASSPPGREQYF.